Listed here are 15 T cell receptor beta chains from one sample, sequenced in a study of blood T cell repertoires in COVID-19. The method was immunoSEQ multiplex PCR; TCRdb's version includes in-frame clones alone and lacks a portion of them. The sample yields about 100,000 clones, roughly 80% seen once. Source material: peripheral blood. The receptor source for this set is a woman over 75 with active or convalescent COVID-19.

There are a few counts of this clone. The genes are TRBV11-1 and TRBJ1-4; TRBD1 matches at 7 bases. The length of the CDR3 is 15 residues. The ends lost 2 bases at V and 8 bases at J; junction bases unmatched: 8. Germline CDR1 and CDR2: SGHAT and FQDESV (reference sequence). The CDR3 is CASSLPIGTAEKLFF. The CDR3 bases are TGTGCCAGCAGCTTACCCATTGGGACAGCGGAAAAACTGTTTTTT.

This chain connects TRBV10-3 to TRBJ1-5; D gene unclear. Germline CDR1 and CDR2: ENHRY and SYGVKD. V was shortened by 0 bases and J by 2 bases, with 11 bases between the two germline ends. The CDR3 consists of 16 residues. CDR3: CAISESISAGNQPQHF. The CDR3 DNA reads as TGTGCCATCAGTGAGTCGATATCGGCGGGCAATCAGCCCCAGCATTTT.

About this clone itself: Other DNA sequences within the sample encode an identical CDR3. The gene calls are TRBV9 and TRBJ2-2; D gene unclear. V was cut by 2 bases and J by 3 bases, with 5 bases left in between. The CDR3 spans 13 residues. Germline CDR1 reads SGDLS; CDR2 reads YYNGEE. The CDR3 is CASSVRYTGELFF. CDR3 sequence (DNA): TGTGCCAGCAGCGTCCGGTACACCGGGGAGCTGTTTTTT.

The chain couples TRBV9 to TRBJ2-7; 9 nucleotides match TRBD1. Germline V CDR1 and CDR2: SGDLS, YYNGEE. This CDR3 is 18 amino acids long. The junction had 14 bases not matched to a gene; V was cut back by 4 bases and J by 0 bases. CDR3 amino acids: CASSPKQGAWKSSYEQYF. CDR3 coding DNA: TGTGCCAGCAGCCCTAAACAGGGGGCCTGGAAAAGCTCCTACGAGCAGTACTTC.

The CDR3 reads CASQNPGTGRHEQYF. The DNA of the CDR3 is TGTGCCAGCCAAAACCCCGGGACAGGGCGCCACGAGCAGTACTTC. The rearrangement uses TRBV6-5 and TRBJ2-7, with 9 bases that match TRBD1. Germline V CDR1 and CDR2: MNHEY, SVGAGI. With V trimmed by 8 bases and J by 5 bases, 13 bases remained unmatched. This CDR3 has 15 amino acids.

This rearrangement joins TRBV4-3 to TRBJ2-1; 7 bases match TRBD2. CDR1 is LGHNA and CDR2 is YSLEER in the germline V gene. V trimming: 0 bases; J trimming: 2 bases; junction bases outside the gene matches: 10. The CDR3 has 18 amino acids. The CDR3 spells CASSQDGGSTRPYNEQFF. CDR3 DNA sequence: TGCGCCAGCAGCCAAGACGGCGGGAGCACACGCCCCTACAATGAGCAGTTCTTC.

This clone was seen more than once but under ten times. CDR3 coding DNA: TGTGCCAGCAATCATTTGGGACAGAGCAATTCACCCCTCCACTTT. The encoded protein is CASNHLGQSNSPLHF. The chain recombines TRBV28 with TRBJ1-6, with 7 nucleotides matching TRBD1. J lost 7 bases, V lost 7 bases, and 10 bases had no gene match. Germline V lookup: CDR1 MDHEN, CDR2 SYDVKM. The CDR3 length is 15 residues.

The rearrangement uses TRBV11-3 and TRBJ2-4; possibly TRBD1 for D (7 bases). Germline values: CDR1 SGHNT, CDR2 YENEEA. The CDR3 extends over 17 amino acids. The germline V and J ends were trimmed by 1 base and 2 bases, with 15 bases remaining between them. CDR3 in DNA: TGTGCCAGCAGCTTAGGGACAGGACGCGGGACCAAAAACATTCAGTACTTC. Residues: CASSLGTGRGTKNIQYF.

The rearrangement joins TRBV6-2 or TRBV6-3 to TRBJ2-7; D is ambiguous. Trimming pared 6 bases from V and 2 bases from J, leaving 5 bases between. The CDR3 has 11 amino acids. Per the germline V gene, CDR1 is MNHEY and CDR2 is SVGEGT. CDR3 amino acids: CASSHTYEQYF. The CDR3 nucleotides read TGTGCCAGCAGCCACACCTACGAGCAGTACTTC.

CDR3 sequence: CAIREDGQGYNEQFF. The CDR3 bases are TGTGCCATCAGAGAGGACGGACAGGGGTACAATGAGCAGTTCTTC. The rearrangement links TRBV10-3 to TRBJ2-1, with 9 bases matching TRBD1. The CDR3 length is 15 residues. The V gene end was trimmed by 6 bases and the J gene end by 4 bases; junction bases not matched to a gene: 7. CDR1 is ENHRY, CDR2 SYGVKD, per germline.

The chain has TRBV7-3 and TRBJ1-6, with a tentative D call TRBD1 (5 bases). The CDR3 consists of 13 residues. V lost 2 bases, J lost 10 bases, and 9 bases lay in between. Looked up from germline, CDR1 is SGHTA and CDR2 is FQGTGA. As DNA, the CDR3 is TGTGCCAGCAGCTTAGACAGTTTCTCACCCCTCCACTTT. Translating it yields CASSLDSFSPLHF.

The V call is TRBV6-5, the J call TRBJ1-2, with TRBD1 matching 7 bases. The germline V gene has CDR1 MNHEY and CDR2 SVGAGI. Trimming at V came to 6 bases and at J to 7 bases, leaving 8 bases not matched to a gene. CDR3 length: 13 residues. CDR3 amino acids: CASSPGQAVGYTF. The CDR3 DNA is TGTGCCAGCAGCCCCGGACAGGCGGTTGGCTACACCTTC.

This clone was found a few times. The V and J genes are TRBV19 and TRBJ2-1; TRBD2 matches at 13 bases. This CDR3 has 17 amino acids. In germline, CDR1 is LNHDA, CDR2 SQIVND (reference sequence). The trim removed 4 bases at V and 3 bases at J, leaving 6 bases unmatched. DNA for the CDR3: TGTGCCAGTAGTACTGGACTAGCGGGAGCCTTCTACAATGAGCAGTTCTTC. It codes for CASSTGLAGAFYNEQFF.

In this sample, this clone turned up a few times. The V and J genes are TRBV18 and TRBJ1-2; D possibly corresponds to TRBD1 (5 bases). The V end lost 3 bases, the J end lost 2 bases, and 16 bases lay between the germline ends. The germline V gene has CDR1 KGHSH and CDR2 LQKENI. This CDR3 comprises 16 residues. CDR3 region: CASSPSGRTINYGYTF. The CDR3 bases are TGTGCCAGCTCACCCTCGGGACGGACTATAAACTATGGCTACACCTTC.

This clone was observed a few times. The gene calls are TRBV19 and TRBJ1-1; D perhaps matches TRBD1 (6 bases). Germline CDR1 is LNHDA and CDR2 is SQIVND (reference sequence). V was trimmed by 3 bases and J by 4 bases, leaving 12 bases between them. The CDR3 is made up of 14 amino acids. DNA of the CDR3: TGTGCCAGTAGTATCCAGGGGCTGAGCACTGAAGCTTTCTTT. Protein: CASSIQGLSTEAFF.